These 11 T cell receptor beta chains were sequenced from one sample in a study of blood T cell repertoires in COVID-19. Generated by immunoSEQ multiplex PCR, the TCRdb table keeps only in-frame clones and is missing some. This table has tens of thousands of clones, 90% to 95% appearing once. The sequenced sample was peripheral blood. Every receptor here comes from a man aged 35 to 55 with COVID-19, enrolled during active disease.

The V call is TRBV6-6, the J call TRBJ1-1, with D possibly matching TRBD1 (6 bases). This CDR3 has 12 residues. Germline V lookup: CDR1 MNHNY, CDR2 SVGAGI (reference sequence). Trimming removed 6 bases at V and 3 bases at J, with 8 bases between. CDR3 in DNA: TGTGCCAGCAGGGACAGAGACACTGAAGCTTTCTTT. Translated, it gives CASRDRDTEAFF.

This clone was recorded a few times. The chain couples TRBV6-5 to TRBJ2-7; TRBD1 agrees at 7 bases. Looked up from germline, CDR1 is MNHEY and CDR2 is SVGAGI. The CDR3 sequence is 14 residues long. The junction had 7 bases not matched to a gene; V was cut back by 6 bases and J by 2 bases. The CDR3 loop is CASRNRDRPYEQYF. The CDR3 DNA follows: TGTGCCAGCAGAAACCGGGACAGACCCTACGAGCAGTACTTC.

The rearrangement links TRBV6-2 or TRBV6-3 to TRBJ1-6; D unresolved. V was cut by 2 bases and J by 6 bases, with 11 bases left in between. The length of the CDR3 is 15 residues. Germline values: CDR1 MNHEY, CDR2 SVGEGT. The CDR3 is CASSYGPGTNSPLHF. CDR3 sequence (DNA): TGTGCCAGCAGTTACGGGCCCGGAACTAATTCACCCCTCCACTTT.

The chain links TRBV27 to TRBJ2-1, with 16 bases that match TRBD2. The CDR3 consists of 19 residues. V lost 5 bases to trimming and J lost 2 bases; unmatched junction nucleotides: 9. Germline assignment: CDR1 MNHEY and CDR2 SMNVEV (reference sequence). The CDR3 DNA reads as TGTGCCAGCAGTCGTACCACCGGGACTAGCGGGGGGGCCTACAATGAGCAGTTCTTC. Protein: CASSRTTGTSGGAYNEQFF.

The gene calls are TRBV6-5 and TRBJ2-7; the D is unclear. The CDR3 totals 13 residues. Trimming took off 6 bases at V and 2 bases at J, with 11 bases between the two ends. CDR1 and CDR2 (germline): MNHEY, SVGAGI. The CDR3 spells CASSLHRTYEQYF. CDR3 nucleotides: TGTGCCAGCAGCCTCCATAGAACCTACGAGCAGTACTTC.

This chain links TRBV6-1 with TRBJ2-3, with D perhaps TRBD2 (5 bases). The CDR3 has 13 residues. Trimming took 0 bases from V and 4 from J, leaving 5 bases between them. The germline CDR1 and CDR2 sequences are MNHNS and SASEGT. CDR3 DNA sequence: TGTGCCAGCAGTGAAGCGAGGGCAGATACGCAGTATTTT. It encodes CASSEARADTQYF.

The chain links TRBV28 to TRBJ1-6, with D uncertain. V was trimmed by 5 bases and J by 0 bases, leaving 5 bases between them. The germline V gene has CDR1 MDHEN and CDR2 SYDVKM. This CDR3 has 14 residues. CDR3 protein: CASSSASYNSPLHF. The CDR3 nucleotides read TGTGCCAGCAGTAGCGCCTCCTATAATTCACCCCTCCACTTT.

The chain is built from TRBV2 and TRBJ2-3; the D is unclear. Trimming cost V 3 bases and J 6 bases, with 13 bases left between them. CDR1 and CDR2 from the germline V gene are SNHLY and FYNNEI. The CDR3 consists of 14 residues. The CDR3 protein is CASSDRSRIDTQYF. The CDR3 DNA follows: TGTGCCAGCAGTGACCGATCCAGGATTGATACGCAGTATTTT.

This clone was counted once. V gene TRBV7-3 combines with J gene TRBJ1-1; TRBD1 aligns across 8 bases. The CDR3 spans 16 residues. CDR1 is SGHTA and CDR2 is FQGTGA in the germline V gene. The V segment lost 5 bases and the J segment 5 bases; nucleotides outside the gene matches: 13. The CDR3 sequence: CASSPQPTGVGTEAFF. DNA for the CDR3: TGTGCCAGCAGCCCACAACCGACAGGGGTAGGGACTGAAGCTTTCTTT. The full variable domain, its missing parts supplied by reference TRBV7-3 and TRBJ1-1, is GAGVSQTPSNKVTEKGKYVELRCDPISGHTALYWYRQSLGQGPEFLIYFQGTGAADDSGLPNDRFFAVRPEGSVSTLKIQRTERGDSAVYLCASSPQPTGVGTEAFFGQGTRLTVV.

The rearrangement joins TRBV6-1 to TRBJ1-6, with D perhaps TRBD1 (5 bases). Trimming removed 2 bases from V and 7 bases from J, with 15 bases in between. The CDR3 covers 16 residues. From germline, CDR1 is MNHNS and CDR2 SASEGT. In nucleotides, the CDR3 is TGTGCCAGCAGTGAAATACTAGGGACTTACAATTCACCCCTCCACTTT. It translates to CASSEILGTYNSPLHF.

The chain joins TRBV27 to TRBJ2-2, with 9 nucleotides matching TRBD2. The junction had 3 bases not matched to a gene; V was cut back by 0 bases and J by 1 base. CDR3 size: 17 residues. CDR1 is MNHEY, CDR2 SMNVEV, per germline (reference sequence). The CDR3 region has the DNA TGTGCCAGCAGTTTATCGCTAGCGGGGATGAACACCGGGGAGCTGTTTTTT. It yields the protein CASSLSLAGMNTGELFF.